The rows below give T cell receptor beta chains drawn from one sample of a study of neurological immune-mediated disorders. TCRdb recomputed calls from the 5' RACE reads with MiXCR, one row per CDR3 protein. Of 95,000 to 150,000 distinct CDR3 sequences listed, more than 2.5% are singletons. Sequencing was carried out using PBMCs. These receptors were collected from a woman in her twenties or thirties with multiple sclerosis. CDR3s include the opening cysteine and the closing phenylalanine or tryptophan. The D gene is left open where the match is weak. The size entry gives once, few or many counts, or a class when the clone is expanded.

TRBV5-6	many	TRBD2	15	TRBJ2-2	CASSFLAGANGELFF	TGTGCCAGCAGCTTTTTGGCGGGAGCTAATGGGGAGCTGTTTTTT
TRBV27	many	NA	12	TRBJ2-2	CASSRLAGELFF	TGTGCCAGCAGTCGTCTTGCCGGGGAGCTGTTTTTT
TRBV10-3	many	NA	15	TRBJ2-6	CAIRGSPSGANVLTF	TGTGCCATCCGAGGGAGCCCCTCTGGGGCCAACGTCCTGACTTTC
TRBV12-3/TRBV12-4	many	TRBD1	13	TRBJ1-2	CASSLPDRAGYTF	TGTGCCAGCAGTTTACCTGACAGGGCGGGCTACACCTTC
TRBV7-2	many	NA	12	TRBJ2-7	CASSFRRHEQYF	TGTGCCAGCAGCTTCAGACGCCACGAGCAGTACTTC
TRBV7-9	many	NA	13	TRBJ2-7	CASSLRPTYEQYF	TGTGCCAGCAGCCTACGCCCAACCTACGAGCAGTACTTC
TRBV5-5	many	NA	13	TRBJ1-1	CASGRGSWAEAFF	TGTGCCAGCGGGAGAGGTAGTTGGGCTGAAGCTTTCTTT
TRBV27	many	NA	14	TRBJ2-7	CASSPLPGERGQYF	TGTGCCAGCAGTCCCCTTCCGGGAGAAAGAGGGCAGTACTTC
TRBV12-3/TRBV12-4	many	NA	14	TRBJ1-1	CASSLRLDNTEAFF	TGTGCCAGCAGTTTACGGTTGGATAACACTGAAGCTTTCTTT
TRBV20-1	many	TRBD2	19	TRBJ2-3	CSALPPGLAGASSTDTQYF	TGCAGTGCTCTCCCCCCCGGACTAGCGGGGGCCTCTAGCACAGATACGCAGTATTTT
TRBV7-2	many	NA	14	TRBJ1-3	CASSLVTGGNTIYF	TGTGCCAGCAGCTTAGTGACCGGGGGAAACACCATATATTTT
TRBV5-6	many	TRBD1	17	TRBJ1-5	CASSKVAGGGPYQPQHF	TGTGCCAGCAGCAAGGTCGCAGGGGGCGGCCCGTATCAGCCCCAGCATTTT
TRBV5-1	many	NA	14	TRBJ1-2	CASSLDGSNYGYTF	TGCGCCAGCAGCTTGGACGGGTCTAACTATGGCTACACCTTC
TRBV27	few	NA	18	TRBJ2-3	CASSPAVPEFSSTDTQYF	TGTGCCAGCAGTCCGGCGGTCCCGGAATTCTCTAGCACAGATACGCAGTATTTT
TRBV5-1	many	NA	15	TRBJ1-1	CASSLGVAGTGEAFF	TGCGCCAGCAGCTTGGGTGTGGCCGGAACGGGGGAAGCTTTCTTT
TRBV7-2	few	NA	15	TRBJ2-3	CASSEWREVTDTQYF	TGTGCCAGCAGCGAGTGGAGGGAGGTCACAGATACGCAGTATTTT